The clone carrying this T cell receptor beta chain turned up a few times. These data originate in a study of T-cell reconstitution after alpha-beta-depleted transplantation in children. Construction of the TCRbeta library involved unique molecular identifiers. TCRdb processed the PCR reads anew with MiXCR; each CDR3 protein has one entry. The repertoire holds about 610,000 distinct CDR3 sequences, with 10% to 13% as singletons. Trimming stripped 5 bases from V and 5 bases from J, with 16 bases between. The length of the CDR3 is 14 residues. CDR1 SGHVS and CDR2 FQNEAQ come from the germline V gene. The TCR was taken from a human donor who donated a stem cell graft to a child with acute myeloid leukemia. The rearrangement joins TRBV7-8 to TRBJ2-7; D not certain. The starting material was PBMCs from the stem cell graft donor, obtained from the stem cell graft. CDR3: CASSGRLYRDEQYF. For the CDR3, the DNA is TGTGCCAGCAGCGGACGCCTATATAGGGACGAGCAGTACTTC.